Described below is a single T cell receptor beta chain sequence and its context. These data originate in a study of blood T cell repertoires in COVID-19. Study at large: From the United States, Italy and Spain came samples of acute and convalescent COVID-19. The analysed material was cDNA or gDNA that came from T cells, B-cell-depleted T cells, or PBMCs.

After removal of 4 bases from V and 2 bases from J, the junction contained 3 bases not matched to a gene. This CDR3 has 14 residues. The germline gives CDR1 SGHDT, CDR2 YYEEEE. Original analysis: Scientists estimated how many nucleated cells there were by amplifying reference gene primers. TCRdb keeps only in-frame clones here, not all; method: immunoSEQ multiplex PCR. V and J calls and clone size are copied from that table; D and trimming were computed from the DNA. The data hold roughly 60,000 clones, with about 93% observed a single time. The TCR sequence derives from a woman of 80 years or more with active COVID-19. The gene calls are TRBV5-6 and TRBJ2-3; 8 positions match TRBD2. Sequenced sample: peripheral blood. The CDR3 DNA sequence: TGTGCCAGCAGCCGGGGGGGAGCCACAGATACGCAGTATTTT. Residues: CASSRGGATDTQYF.